The present entry profiles one TCR beta chain with its context. What it recognizes is unknown. This record comes from a study of radiotherapy plus CTLA-4 blockade in lung cancer. The study, taken as a whole, reports: Radiotherapy was combined with ipilimumab, and tumor-derived TCR clones then expanded in blood.

Method: immunoSEQ multiplex PCR; TCRdb's copy keeps in-frame clones and lacks some. Of roughly 90,000 clones listed, more than 60% are singletons. Trimming took off 6 bases at V and 10 bases at J, with 19 bases between the two ends. The V gene's germline CDR1 is SGHTA and CDR2 FQGNSA. The CDR3 contains 14 residues. This TCR came from a human donor with non-small cell lung cancer who had a partial response to radiotherapy plus ipilimumab. Some clones in this sample may be carry-over from other donors' samples. The source was peripheral blood, collected from a patient treated with radiotherapy plus ipilimumab. The V gene is TRBV7-2, the J gene TRBJ2-1; TRBD1 might be the D (6 bases). The CDR3 region is CASSRGGPPVEQFF. The DNA of the CDR3 is TGTGCCAGCAGTCGAGGGGGACCTCCGGTAGAGCAGTTCTTC. The whole variable domain, filled in from reference TRBV7-2 and TRBJ2-1, reads GAGVSQSPSNKVTEKGKDVELRCDPISGHTALYWYRQSLGQGLEFLIYFQGNSAPDKSGLPSDRFSAERTGGSVSTLTIQRTQQEDSAVYLCASSRGGPPVEQFFGPGTRLTVL.